This T cell receptor (beta chain) originates from a study of blood T cell repertoires in COVID-19. Study context: Spain, Italy and the United States supplied samples that represented acute and convalescent COVID-19. Sample material is recorded as cDNA or gDNA derived from T cells, B-cell-depleted T cells, or PBMCs.

The CDR3 sequence is 16 residues long. The V gene end was trimmed by 5 bases and the J gene end by 0 bases; junction bases not matched to a gene: 8. Germline CDR1 is KGHSH and CDR2 is LQKENI. Produced via immunoSEQ multiplex PCR; TCRdb's table is partial and in-frame only. Of 100,000 to 150,000 clones listed, around nine tenths are singletons. This sequence was found in an older woman with COVID-19, enrolled during active disease. Sequenced sample: peripheral blood. The chain recombines TRBV18 with TRBJ2-5, with 8 bases identical to TRBD1. DNA for the CDR3: TGTGCCAGCTCAAGCCACGGACAGGGACACCAAGAGACCCAGTACTTC. It yields the protein CASSSHGQGHQETQYF.